These 2 T cell receptor beta chains came from one sample sequenced in a study of blood T cell repertoires in COVID-19. Measured with immunoSEQ multiplex PCR; TCRdb has only the in-frame clones, and not every one. This table has about 180,000 clones, approximately 83% appearing once. Sequencing was carried out using peripheral blood. Every receptor here comes from a man aged 50-60 years with active or convalescent COVID-19.

V and J are TRBV28 and TRBJ2-7, with TRBD1 identical over 8 bases. V dropped 4 bases and J dropped 2; count of bases not matched to a gene: 7. Germline V CDR1 and CDR2: MDHEN, SYDVKM. The CDR3 is 15 residues long. As DNA, the CDR3 is TGTGCCAGCAGTTCCCAATGGACAGGGACCTACGAGCAGTACTTC. The encoded protein is CASSSQWTGTYEQYF.

The gene calls are TRBV6-5 and TRBJ1-4; D gene uncertain. The germline CDR1 and CDR2 sequences are MNHEY and SVGAGI. This CDR3 spans 15 amino acids. Trimming stripped 0 bases from V and 7 bases from J, with 12 bases between. CDR3 nucleotides: TGTGCCAGCAGTTACTCTGCCAATAGAGGTGAAAAACTGTTTTTT. Translated: CASSYSANRGEKLFF.